The 22 T cell receptor beta chains reported below all come from one sample, sequenced in a study of blood T cell repertoires in COVID-19. Repertoires were generated with immunoSEQ multiplex PCR, while TCRdb's copy carries only in-frame clones and drops some. The sample consists of about 210,000 clones, roughly four fifths of them appearing once. What was sequenced was peripheral blood. Receptors were obtained from a woman in her seventies with COVID-19, enrolled during active disease.

The chain recombines TRBV6-6 with TRBJ1-2, with D possibly matching TRBD1 (6 bases). This CDR3 spans 13 amino acids. Germline V CDR1 and CDR2: MNHNY, SVGAGI (reference sequence). V was shortened by 6 bases and J by 6 bases, with 14 bases between the two germline ends. In DNA form, the CDR3 reads TGTGCCAGCAGGGACAGTGGCGCGGATGGCTACACCTTC. Its translation: CASRDSGADGYTF.

This chain uses TRBV6-5 with TRBJ2-7, with 8 bases matching TRBD1. Germline V gene lookup returns CDR1 MNHEY and CDR2 SVGAGI. The CDR3 consists of 14 residues. J gave up 1 base and V 2 bases, and 1 base lay outside the gene matches. Here the CDR3 reads CASSYTGGSYEQYF. DNA for the CDR3: TGTGCCAGCAGTTACACAGGGGGTTCCTACGAGCAGTACTTC.

The table lists this clone with a count of one. The rearrangement uses TRBV5-4 and TRBJ1-5; D ambiguous. The germline V and J ends were trimmed by 0 bases and 7 bases, with 8 bases remaining between them. Germline V gene data show CDR1 as SGHNT and CDR2 as YYREEE (reference sequence). The CDR3 totals 13 residues. CDR3 sequence (DNA): TGTGCCAGCAGCTTGGCAGCCGGGCAGCCCCAGCATTTT. Protein sequence: CASSLAAGQPQHF.

The chain combines TRBV14 with TRBJ1-2; 7 nucleotides line up with TRBD1. Germline loops: CDR1 SGHDN, CDR2 FVKESK. This CDR3 contains 14 residues. The V and J ends lost 6 bases and 4 bases, in that order; junction bases with no gene match: 8. The CDR3 region is CASSSRQGSYGYTF. The CDR3 DNA is TGTGCCAGCAGTTCAAGACAGGGATCCTATGGCTACACCTTC.

This clone was observed once. The chain couples TRBV28 to TRBJ1-3; the D gene is possibly TRBD1 (6 bases). This CDR3 region has 12 residues. CDR1 MDHEN and CDR2 SYDVKM come from the germline V gene. V was trimmed by 9 bases and J by 9 bases, leaving 15 bases between them. In nucleotides, the CDR3 is TGTGCCAGTAAAACCCAGGGGCTCACCATATATTTT. Its protein product is CASKTQGLTIYF.

There are a few counts of this clone. The chain couples TRBV19 to TRBJ1-1, with TRBD1 identical over 7 bases. V was clipped by 1 base and J by 4 bases; unmatched bases: 6. This CDR3 has 15 amino acids. Germline CDR1 and CDR2: LNHDA and SQIVND (reference sequence). CDR3 bases: TGTGCCAGTAGTATAGTGCCAGGGGGGACCACTGAAGCTTTCTTT. Its protein product is CASSIVPGGTTEAFF.

The chain is built from TRBV5-4 and TRBJ1-5, with TRBD1 identical over 7 bases. Germline V lookup: CDR1 SGHNT, CDR2 YYREEE (reference sequence). Trimming removed 0 bases from V and 7 bases from J; junction bases left unmatched: 1. There are 13 residues in the CDR3. The CDR3 sequence is CASSLAGGQPQHF. In DNA, the CDR3 is TGTGCCAGCAGCTTGGCAGGGGGACAGCCCCAGCATTTT. Full variable domain (rest looked up from reference TRBV5-4 and TRBJ1-5): ETGVTQSPTHLIKTRGQQVTLRCSSQSGHNTVSWYQQALGQGPQFIFQYYREEENGRGNFPPRFSGLQFPNYSSELNVNALELDDSALYLCASSLAGGQPQHFGDGTRLSIL.

The chain recombines TRBV5-1 with TRBJ1-1; D might be TRBD1 (5 bases). The CDR3 loop spans 14 amino acids. V shed 1 base and J shed 1 base, with 8 bases lying between them. CDR1 is SGHRS, CDR2 YFSETQ, per germline. As DNA, the CDR3 is TGCGCCAGCAGCTTGAACCAGGGGAACACTGAAGCTTTCTTT. It specifies CASSLNQGNTEAFF.

This chain connects TRBV28 to TRBJ2-6; 8 bases are a match to TRBD1. The CDR3 runs to 17 residues. Germline loops: CDR1 MDHEN, CDR2 SYDVKM. The V gene end was trimmed by 2 bases and the J gene end by 4 bases; junction bases not matched to a gene: 7. The CDR3 DNA is TGTGCCAGCAGTTTAGGGACAGGTGCTAGCGGGGCCAACGTCCTGACTTTC. Translating it yields CASSLGTGASGANVLTF. Using reference TRBV28 and TRBJ2-6 for the parts outside the CDR3, the full variable domain is DVKVTQSSRYLVKRTGEKVFLECVQDMDHENMFWYRQDPGLGLRLIYFSYDVKMKEKGDIPEGYSVSREKKERFSLILESASTNQTSMYLCASSLGTGASGANVLTFGAGSRLTVL.

The chain couples TRBV28 to TRBJ1-5; TRBD1 might be the D (6 bases). Trimming left V 0 bases short and J 3 bases short, with 9 bases between. The CDR3 loop spans 15 amino acids. In germline, CDR1 is MDHEN, CDR2 SYDVKM. This CDR3 is CASSLWGANNQPQHF. The CDR3 region has the DNA TGTGCCAGCAGTTTATGGGGGGCCAACAATCAGCCCCAGCATTTT.

The gene calls are TRBV5-4 and TRBJ1-4; D not resolved. Germline V gene sequence: CDR1 SGHNT, CDR2 YYREEE (reference sequence). CDR3 length: 15 residues. V was cut by 1 base and J by 11 bases, with 18 bases left in between. The CDR3 spells CASSLKSGEVDKLFF. The CDR3 bases are TGTGCCAGCAGCTTGAAGTCGGGAGAGGTGGATAAACTGTTTTTT.

Concerning this clone itself: This CDR3 is also generated by other DNA sequences in the sample. The V call is TRBV24-1, the J call TRBJ2-7; 10 bases agree with TRBD2. This CDR3 is built from 14 residues. V was pared by 2 bases and J by 3 bases, with 0 bases of the junction left unmatched. Germline CDR1 reads KGHDR; CDR2 reads SFDVKD. The CDR3 coding sequence is TGTGCCACCAGTGATTCTAGCGGGAGCTACGAGCAGTACTTC. Its translation is CATSDSSGSYEQYF.

The rearrangement links TRBV11-2 to TRBJ2-3; perhaps TRBD1 as D (6 bases). Trimming left V 5 bases short and J 9 bases short, with 9 bases between. Germline lookup yields CDR1 SGHAT and CDR2 FQNNGV. The CDR3 consists of 11 residues. CDR3: CASSLQGTQYF. The CDR3 nucleotides are TGTGCCAGCAGCCTCCAGGGGACGCAGTATTTT.

This clone has ten or more counts. V and J are TRBV27 and TRBJ2-7, with D possibly matching TRBD2 (6 bases). CDR1 and CDR2 (germline): MNHEY, SMNVEV (reference sequence). This CDR3 is 16 amino acids long. Trimming stripped 5 bases from V and 6 bases from J, with 23 bases between. The DNA of the CDR3 is TGTGCCAGCAGTCCCCCCATCGGGACTTCCCCCCGCGAGCAGTACTTC. Protein product: CASSPPIGTSPREQYF.

Here the CDR3 reads CASSAEDSRGYTF. CDR3 nucleotide sequence: TGTGCCAGCAGTGCGGAGGACAGTAGAGGCTACACCTTC. The chain is built from TRBV5-4 and TRBJ1-2, with a weak D call TRBD1 (6 bases). V lost 5 bases and J lost 8, with 16 bases in between. The CDR3 is 13 amino acids. In germline, CDR1 is SGHNT, CDR2 YYREEE (reference sequence).

This clone was observed a few times. Here the CDR3 DNA reads TGTGCCAGCAGCTCAGGGGTTCCTTCTTATGGCTACACCTTC. This codes for CASSSGVPSYGYTF. V gene TRBV7-2 combines with J gene TRBJ1-2, with a tentative D call TRBD1 (6 bases). Trimming took off 4 bases at V and 5 bases at J, with 14 bases between the two ends. Germline V gene data show CDR1 as SGHTA and CDR2 as FQGNSA. The length of the CDR3 is 14 residues. Full variable domain (outside the CDR3, taken from reference TRBV7-2 and TRBJ1-2): GAGVSQSPSNKVTEKGKDVELRCDPISGHTALYWYRQSLGQGLEFLIYFQGNSAPDKSGLPSDRFSAERTGGSVSTLTIQRTQQEDSAVYLCASSSGVPSYGYTFGSGTRLTVV.

In its sample, this clone was seen once. The chain joins TRBV28 to TRBJ2-3; 9 positions agree with TRBD2. The germline CDR1 and CDR2 sequences are MDHEN and SYDVKM. The CDR3 has 16 residues. The J segment lost 0 bases and the V segment lost 5 bases, leaving 6 bases of the junction unmatched. CDR3 protein: CASSASGVASTDTQYF. CDR3 DNA sequence: TGTGCCAGCAGTGCTAGCGGGGTAGCTAGCACAGATACGCAGTATTTT. The full variable domain, its missing parts supplied by reference TRBV28 and TRBJ2-3, is DVKVTQSSRYLVKRTGEKVFLECVQDMDHENMFWYRQDPGLGLRLIYFSYDVKMKEKGDIPEGYSVSREKKERFSLILESASTNQTSMYLCASSASGVASTDTQYFGPGTRLTVL.

The chain uses TRBV5-4 and TRBJ1-1; TRBD1 agrees at 9 bases. V lost 6 bases and J lost 4; bases outside the gene matches: 16. The CDR3 sequence is 17 residues long. Germline-derived CDR1 and CDR2 are SGHNT and YYREEE (reference sequence). Here the CDR3 reads CASNWGDRDRASTEAFF. The CDR3 DNA is TGTGCCAGCAACTGGGGGGACAGGGACAGGGCCAGCACTGAAGCTTTCTTT.

V is TRBV2 and J is TRBJ2-1, with 7 bases lining up with TRBD1. In germline, CDR1 is SNHLY, CDR2 FYNNEI. J lost 4 bases, V lost 4 bases, and 4 bases had no gene match. The CDR3 runs 14 residues. CDR3 sequence: CASSVTGPYNEQFF. The DNA for the CDR3 is TGTGCCAGCAGTGTGACAGGGCCTTACAATGAGCAGTTCTTC.

The rearrangement joins TRBV6-5 to TRBJ1-1; D is possibly TRBD1 (5 bases). This CDR3 spans 14 amino acids. Germline CDR1 is MNHEY and CDR2 is SVGAGI. V shed 7 bases and J shed 3 bases, with 15 bases lying between them. In nucleotides, the CDR3 is TGTGCCAGCACCAGAATCGGGGGGTACACTGAAGCTTTCTTT. It encodes CASTRIGGYTEAFF.

The chain employs TRBV25-1 and TRBJ2-3, with D maybe TRBD1 (6 bases). CDR1 MGHDK and CDR2 SYGVNS come from the germline V gene. This CDR3 contains 15 residues. V dropped 4 bases and J dropped 3 bases, with 14 bases sitting between them. CDR3 protein: CASSGGQGITDTQYF. CDR3 nucleotide sequence: TGTGCCAGCAGTGGGGGGCAGGGGATTACAGATACGCAGTATTTT.

DNA of the CDR3: TGTGCCAGCAGCCGCTGGGGGGTTGGCTACACCTTC. It yields the protein CASSRWGVGYTF. The V call is TRBV14, the J call TRBJ1-2; weak D call: TRBD1 (5 bases). V was trimmed by 4 bases and J by 7 bases, leaving 10 bases between them. Looked up from germline, CDR1 is SGHDN and CDR2 is FVKESK. The CDR3 runs to 12 residues.